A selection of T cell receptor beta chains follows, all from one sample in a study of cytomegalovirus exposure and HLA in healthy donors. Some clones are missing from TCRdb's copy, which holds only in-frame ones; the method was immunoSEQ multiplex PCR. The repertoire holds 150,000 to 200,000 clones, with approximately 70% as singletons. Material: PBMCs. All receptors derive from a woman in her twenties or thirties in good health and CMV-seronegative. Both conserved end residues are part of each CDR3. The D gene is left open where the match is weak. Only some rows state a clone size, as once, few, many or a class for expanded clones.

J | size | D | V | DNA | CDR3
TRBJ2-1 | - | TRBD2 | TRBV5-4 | TGTGCCAGCAGCTGGGGACTAGCGGGGGGTTACAATGAGCAGTTCTTC | CASSWGLAGGYNEQFF
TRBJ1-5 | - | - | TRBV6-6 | TGTGCCAGCAGACGCCTTCAGGAAAATCAGCCCCAGCATTTT | CASRRLQENQPQHF
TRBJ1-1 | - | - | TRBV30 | TGTGCCTGGGGAGGGACCTTATCAGAGGAGAGCACTGAAGCTTTCTTT | CAWGGTLSEESTEAFF
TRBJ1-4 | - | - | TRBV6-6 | TGTGCCAGCAGCGATCCGGGGGAAAAACTGTTTTTT | CASSDPGEKLFF
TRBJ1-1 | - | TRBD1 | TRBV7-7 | TGTGCCAGCAGCTTAGCCCCAGGGGGTGAAGCTTTCTTT | CASSLAPGGEAFF
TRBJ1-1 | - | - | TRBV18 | TGTGCCAGCTCACCAGATTGGGGAGGGGACACTGAAGCTTTCTTT | CASSPDWGGDTEAFF
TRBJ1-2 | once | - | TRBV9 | TGTGCCAGCAGCACTCGCCCGGGGTTAACTAACTATGGCTACACCTTC | CASSTRPGLTNYGYTF
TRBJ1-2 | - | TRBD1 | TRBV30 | TGTGCCTGGAGTGTACGACGGACAGGGGATTGGAATGGCTACACCTTC | CAWSVRRTGDWNGYTF
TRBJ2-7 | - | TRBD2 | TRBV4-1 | TGCGCCAGCAGCCCAGCGGGAGGAGACTACGAGCAGTACTTC | CASSPAGGDYEQYF
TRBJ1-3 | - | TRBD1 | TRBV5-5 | TGTGCCAGCAGCAGAACAGGGGGGCGAGGCGGATTCTCTGGAAACACCATATATTTT | CASSRTGGRGGFSGNTIYF
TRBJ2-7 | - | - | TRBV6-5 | TGTGCCAGCAGTTCCCCGGGACTCAACTTCGAGCAGTACTTC | CASSSPGLNFEQYF
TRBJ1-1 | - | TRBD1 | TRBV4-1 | TGTGCCAGCAGCCAGCCGGGACAGGGGATCGAAGCTTTCTTT | CASSQPGQGIEAFF
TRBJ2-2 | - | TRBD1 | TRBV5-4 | TGTGCCAGCAGCGATTATGGGACAGCCGTTTGGACCGGGGAGCTGTTTTTT | CASSDYGTAVWTGELFF
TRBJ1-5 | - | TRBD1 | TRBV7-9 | TGTGCCAGCAGCTTAGTCCTGGGACAGGACAATCAGCCCCAGCATTTT | CASSLVLGQDNQPQHF
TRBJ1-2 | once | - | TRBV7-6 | TGTGCCAGCAGCTTAAGGGGTGGAGGCTACACCTTC | CASSLRGGGYTF
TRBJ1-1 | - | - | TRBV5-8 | TGTGCCAGCAGCTTGGTGGGAGGATATGAAGCTTTCTTT | CASSLVGGYEAFF
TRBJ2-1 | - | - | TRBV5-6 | TGTGCCAGCAGCTTGAAGCCGAAACTGACAGACAATGAGCAGTTCTTC | CASSLKPKLTDNEQFF
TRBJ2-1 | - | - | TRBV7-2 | TGTGCCAGCAGCTTGGGGCTCTCCCGCCAGTCATACAATGAGCAGTTCTTC | CASSLGLSRQSYNEQFF
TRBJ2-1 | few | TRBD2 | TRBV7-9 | TGTGCCAGTCAGCGGGAGAATTCCTACAATGAGCAGTTCTTC | CASQRENSYNEQFF
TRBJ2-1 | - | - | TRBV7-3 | TGTGCCAGCAGCTTATACCCCAGGGGTATATACAATGAGCAGTTCTTC | CASSLYPRGIYNEQFF
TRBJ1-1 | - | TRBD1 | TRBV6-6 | TGTGCCAGCAGTTACCCCCTCGACAGGGGTGGCACTGAAGCTTTCTTT | CASSYPLDRGGTEAFF
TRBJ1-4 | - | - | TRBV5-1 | TGCGCCAGCAGCTTGGACAGCCGGAATGAAAAACTGTTTTTT | CASSLDSRNEKLFF
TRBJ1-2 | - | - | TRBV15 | TGTGCCACCAGCGCCACTTTAACCTGGGGGGGGTCGCACGGCTACACCTTC | CATSATLTWGGSHGYTF
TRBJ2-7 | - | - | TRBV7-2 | TGTGCCAGCAGCTCTAGCGCTAGCTCCTACGAGCAGTACTTC | CASSSSASSYEQYF
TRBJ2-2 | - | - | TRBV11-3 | TGTGCCAGCAGTCCCCAGCGGAGCACCGGGGAGCTGTTTTTT | CASSPQRSTGELFF
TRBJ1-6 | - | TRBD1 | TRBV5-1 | TGCGCCAGCAGCTACGGGACAGGGGGCTCCAATTCACCCCTCCACTTT | CASSYGTGGSNSPLHF